The 22 T cell receptor beta chains listed next were all sequenced from one sample in a study of OX40 agonist ivuxolimab in advanced cancers. Library construction relied on the immunoSEQ multiplex PCR assay. This immuneACCESS table, as held by TCRdb, lists in-frame sequences with V and J called but not all clones. Of the missing ones, under half trace to an unresolved V gene in checked studies; the others have no known cause. For this sample there are roughly 88,000 clones; around 87% appear just once. The ten largest clones capture around 4.5% of the sample. The specimen was CD4+ or CD8+ T cells sorted from blood, collected in a trial of the OX40 agonist ivuxolimab. Receptor source: an adult with an advanced solid tumor such as melanoma, head and neck, liver or kidney cancer.

Regarding this clone: Within the sample, other DNA sequences also encode this same CDR3. This chain joins TRBV6-1 and TRBJ2-7, with TRBD1 matching over 9 bases. With 4 bases clipped from V and 7 bases from J, the junction kept 11 bases outside the gene matches. CDR1 MNHNS and CDR2 SASEGT come from the germline V gene. The CDR3 extends over 15 amino acids. The DNA of the CDR3 is TGTGCCAGCAGTGCAGTAGCTACAGGGGGCGTAGAGCAGTACTTC. This translates into CASSAVATGGVEQYF.

This clone has just one count. The V and J genes are TRBV6-6 and TRBJ1-5; 8 bases fit TRBD1. The ends lost 4 bases at V and 4 bases at J; junction bases unmatched: 6. Germline V lookup: CDR1 MNHNY, CDR2 SVGAGI (reference sequence). The CDR3 length is 15 residues. The CDR3 coding sequence is TGTGCCAGCAGTTCAGGGGGCGCGGGGAATCAGCCCCAGCATTTT. The encoded protein is CASSSGGAGNQPQHF.

The rearrangement joins TRBV5-5 to TRBJ1-6; no definite D call. CDR3 size: 14 residues. V was shortened by 1 base and J by 7 bases, with 9 bases between the two germline ends. CDR1 SGHKS and CDR2 YYEKEE come from the germline V gene (reference sequence). CDR3 protein: CASSLSGTNSPLHF. The DNA for the CDR3 is TGTGCCAGCAGCTTGAGCGGCACAAATTCACCCCTCCACTTT.

The V and J genes are TRBV9 and TRBJ1-2; weak D call: TRBD1 (6 bases). Germline V gene sequence: CDR1 SGDLS, CDR2 YYNGEE. The V and J ends lost 2 bases and 2 bases respectively, with 10 bases between them. CDR3 length equals 14 residues. As DNA, the CDR3 is TGTGCCAGCAGCGTCGCAGACAGGAACTATGGCTACACCTTC. It codes for CASSVADRNYGYTF. Full variable domain (outside the CDR3, taken from reference TRBV9 and TRBJ1-2): DSGVTQTPKHLITATGQRVTLRCSPRSGDLSVYWYQQSLDQGLQFLIQYYNGEERAKGNILERFSAQQFPDLHSELNLSSLELGDSALYFCASSVADRNYGYTFGSGTRLTVV.

The V call is TRBV6-4, the J call TRBJ2-7; TRBD1 might be the D (5 bases). The V gene lost 2 bases and the J gene lost 4 bases, with 18 bases spanning the gap. Germline V gene lookup returns CDR1 MRHNA and CDR2 SNTAGT. The CDR3 sequence is 16 residues long. The CDR3 loop reads CASSDPPVGVVYEQYV. CDR3 bases: TGTGCCAGCAGTGACCCCCCCGTAGGGGTGGTGTACGAGCAGTACGTC.

This chain joins TRBV7-2 and TRBJ1-3; no clear D gene. Germline V lookup: CDR1 SGHTA, CDR2 FQGNSA. V was cut by 8 bases and J by 0 bases, with 14 bases left in between. This CDR3 comprises 15 residues. CDR3 sequence: CASVGVASSGNTIYF. The CDR3 DNA reads as TGTGCCAGCGTAGGAGTGGCCTCCTCTGGAAACACCATATATTTT.

The chain recombines TRBV6-1 with TRBJ1-5; a possible D gene is TRBD1 (6 bases). Trimming stripped 7 bases from V and 5 bases from J, with 18 bases between. Germline V gene lookup returns CDR1 MNHNS and CDR2 SASEGT. The CDR3 sequence is 15 residues long. CDR3 amino acids: CASTQEGGGHQPQHF. As DNA, the CDR3 is TGTGCCAGCACCCAAGAAGGGGGAGGACATCAGCCCCAGCATTTT.

CDR3 nucleotide sequence: TGTGCCAGCAGCTTAGTGGTATGGAATGAGCAGTTCTTC. Protein sequence: CASSLVVWNEQFF. The V gene is TRBV11-3, the J gene TRBJ2-1; D uncertain. Germline V CDR1 and CDR2: SGHNT, YENEEA. The CDR3 extends over 13 amino acids. Trimming removed 1 base from V and 7 bases from J, with 8 bases in between.

The chain couples TRBV9 to TRBJ2-1; TRBD2 matches at 11 bases. Germline V gene data show CDR1 as SGDLS and CDR2 as YYNGEE. With 0 bases clipped from V and 9 bases from J, the junction kept 2 bases outside the gene matches. CDR3 length: 14 amino acids. CDR3 region: CASSVVAGGAEQFF. CDR3 DNA sequence: TGTGCCAGCAGCGTAGTAGCGGGAGGGGCTGAGCAGTTCTTC.

The chain combines TRBV7-2 with TRBJ1-1; 8 nucleotides match TRBD1. The J segment lost 7 bases and the V segment lost 5 bases, leaving 6 bases of the junction unmatched. Germline V CDR1 and CDR2: SGHTA, FQGNSA. This CDR3 has 13 amino acids. In DNA form, the CDR3 reads TGTGCCAGCAGCCGACAGGGGAGAGGTGAAGCTTTCTTT. Translation: CASSRQGRGEAFF.

The rearrangement links TRBV7-8 to TRBJ2-1; a possible D gene is TRBD2 (6 bases). From germline, CDR1 is SGHVS and CDR2 FQNEAQ. Trimming cost V 4 bases and J 6 bases, with 16 bases left between them. This CDR3 is built from 15 residues. CDR3 residues: CASSSRRLVSNEQFF. CDR3 nucleotide sequence: TGTGCCAGCAGCTCGAGAAGACTAGTGAGCAATGAGCAGTTCTTC.

The J gene is TRBJ1-5, the V gene TRBV2; possible D gene TRBD1, 6 bases. V was pared by 3 bases and J by 3 bases, with 12 bases between. The germline V gene has CDR1 SNHLY and CDR2 FYNNEI. The CDR3 loop spans 15 amino acids. CDR3 amino acids: CASSDGTIYNQPQHF. CDR3 DNA: TGTGCCAGCAGTGATGGGACAATTTACAATCAGCCCCAGCATTTT.

This clone is a singleton in its sample. The gene calls are TRBV14 and TRBJ1-5; D is undetermined. The CDR3 is 13 residues long. The V end was cut by 4 bases, the J end by 6 bases, with 10 bases between. Per germline, CDR1 SGHDN and CDR2 FVKESK. CDR3 sequence: CASSPTRGQPQHF. The CDR3 bases are TGTGCCAGCAGCCCTACTCGTGGTCAGCCCCAGCATTTT. Using reference TRBV14 and TRBJ1-5 for the parts outside the CDR3, the full variable domain is EAGVTQFPSHSVIEKGQTVTLRCDPISGHDNLYWYRRVMGKEIKFLLHFVKESKQDESGMPNNRFLAERTGGTYSTLKVQPAELEDSGVYFCASSPTRGQPQHFGDGTRLSIL.

V is TRBV6-6 and J is TRBJ1-2, with D perhaps TRBD1 (5 bases). This CDR3 has 14 residues. Germline lookup yields CDR1 MNHNY and CDR2 SVGAGI (reference sequence). Trimming removed 2 bases from V and 7 bases from J, with 14 bases in between. The CDR3 region is CASSYGRDPSGYTF. CDR3 nucleotide sequence: TGTGCCAGCAGTTACGGCAGGGACCCCAGTGGCTACACCTTC.

This sequence joins TRBV7-9 and TRBJ1-1; 10 positions match TRBD1. With 1 base clipped from V and 0 bases from J, the junction kept 2 bases outside the gene matches. The germline gives CDR1 SEHNR, CDR2 FQNEAQ (reference sequence). The CDR3 extends over 16 amino acids. The CDR3 nucleotides read TGTGCCAGCAGCTTAGGACAGGGGGCGATGAACACTGAAGCTTTCTTT. Protein product: CASSLGQGAMNTEAFF.

This chain links TRBV19 with TRBJ2-1; the match to TRBD1 covers 7 bases. The V and J ends lost 5 bases and 3 bases, in that order; junction bases with no gene match: 7. The CDR3 totals 15 residues. Germline V gives CDR1 LNHDA, CDR2 SQIVND (reference sequence). CDR3 DNA: TGTGCCAGTAGTCTTCGGGACAGTAACTACAATGAGCAGTTCTTC. Its protein product is CASSLRDSNYNEQFF.

The chain employs TRBV5-1 and TRBJ2-1, with D perhaps matching TRBD1 (7 bases). V lost 3 bases to trimming and J lost 2 bases, with 12 bases between them. This CDR3 comprises 15 residues. The V gene's germline CDR1 is SGHRS and CDR2 YFSETQ. This CDR3 reads CASSSRGVAYNEQFF. As DNA, the CDR3 is TGCGCCAGCAGCTCCAGGGGGGTCGCCTACAATGAGCAGTTCTTC.

V is TRBV2 and J is TRBJ1-5; D is possibly TRBD1 (5 bases). Germline V lookup: CDR1 SNHLY, CDR2 FYNNEI. The CDR3 has 13 residues. Trimming cost V 6 bases and J 1 base, with 7 bases left between them. CDR3: CASRRQSNQPQHF. CDR3 bases: TGTGCCAGCAGACGACAGAGCAATCAGCCCCAGCATTTT.

The V call is TRBV19, the J call TRBJ1-4; D not certain. V lost 1 base and J lost 0, with 12 bases in between. CDR1 is LNHDA, CDR2 SQIVND, per germline (reference sequence). This CDR3 is built from 17 residues. The CDR3 DNA sequence: TGTGCCAGTAGTATAGGGTTTGCGATGGCAACTAATGAAAAACTGTTTTTT. Translation: CASSIGFAMATNEKLFF.

The chain combines TRBV5-4 with TRBJ2-7; D gene unclear. V was clipped by 0 bases and J by 3 bases, with 7 bases between them. Germline V gives CDR1 SGHNT, CDR2 YYREEE (reference sequence). The CDR3 spans 13 residues. The CDR3 is CASSLGKFYEQYF. The CDR3, as DNA: TGTGCCAGCAGCTTGGGGAAATTCTACGAGCAGTACTTC. Combining the CDR3 with reference TRBV5-4 and TRBJ2-7 gives the whole variable domain ETGVTQSPTHLIKTRGQQVTLRCSSQSGHNTVSWYQQALGQGPQFIFQYYREEENGRGNFPPRFSGLQFPNYSSELNVNALELDDSALYLCASSLGKFYEQYFGPGTRLTVT.

This clone appeared once. The chain joins TRBV27 to TRBJ2-6; 9 nucleotides agree with TRBD2. With V trimmed by 3 bases and J by 2 bases, 5 bases remained unmatched. CDR1 and CDR2 (germline): MNHEY, SMNVEV (reference sequence). CDR3 length: 17 amino acids. The CDR3 loop reads CASSLASGKAGANVLTF. CDR3 bases: TGTGCCAGCAGTTTGGCTAGCGGGAAAGCTGGGGCCAACGTCCTGACTTTC.

The chain links TRBV30 to TRBJ2-2; 11 positions agree with TRBD2. The CDR3 runs to 16 residues. Germline lookup yields CDR1 GTSNPN and CDR2 SVGIG (reference sequence). The ends lost 0 bases at V and 4 bases at J; junction bases unmatched: 4. CDR3 region: CAWSVPSGGLTGELFF. The CDR3 DNA sequence: TGTGCCTGGAGTGTACCTAGCGGGGGGCTCACCGGGGAGCTGTTTTTT.